This TCR beta chain was retrieved from a study of blood T cell repertoires in COVID-19. In the authors' workflow: Amplification of reference gene primers provided the estimated nucleated cell counts. Clones were sequenced by immunoSEQ multiplex PCR, and TCRdb holds only the in-frame ones, with some missing. V and J calls and clone size follow that table, whereas D and trimming were derived from the DNA. The data hold some 40,000 clones, with roughly 80% observed a single time. The CDR3 contains 17 residues. V lost 4 bases to trimming and J lost 1 base; unmatched junction nucleotides: 11. Germline CDR1 LGHDT, CDR2 YNNKEL (reference sequence).

This receptor was obtained from a man between 60 and 75 years old in a cohort sampled during active COVID-19. The chain is built from TRBV3-1 (or the pseudogene TRBV3-2) and TRBJ2-3; 7 nucleotides match TRBD2. The sample taken for sequencing was peripheral blood. The CDR3 nucleotides are TGTGCCAGCAGCCCGAATCCGGTGGGAGGGCGCACAGATACGCAGTATTTT. It codes for CASSPNPVGGRTDTQYF.